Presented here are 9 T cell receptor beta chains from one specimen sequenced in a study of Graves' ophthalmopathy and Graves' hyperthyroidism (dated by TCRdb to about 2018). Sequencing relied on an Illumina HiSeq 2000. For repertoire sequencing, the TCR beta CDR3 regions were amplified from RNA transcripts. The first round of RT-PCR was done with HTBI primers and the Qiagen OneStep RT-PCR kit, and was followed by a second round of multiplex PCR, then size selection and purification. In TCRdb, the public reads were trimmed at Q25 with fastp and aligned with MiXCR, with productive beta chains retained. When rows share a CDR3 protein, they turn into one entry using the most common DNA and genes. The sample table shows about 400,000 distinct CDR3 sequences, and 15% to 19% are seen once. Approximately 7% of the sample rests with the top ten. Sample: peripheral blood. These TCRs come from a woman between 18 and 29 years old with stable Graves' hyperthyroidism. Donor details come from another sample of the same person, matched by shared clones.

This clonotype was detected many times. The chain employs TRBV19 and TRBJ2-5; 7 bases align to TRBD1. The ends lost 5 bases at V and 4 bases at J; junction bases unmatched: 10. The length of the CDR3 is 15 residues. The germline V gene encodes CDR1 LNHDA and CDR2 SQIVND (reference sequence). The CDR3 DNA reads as TGTGCCAGTAGTCGGGACAGAGCTTCCCCAGAGACCCAGTACTTC. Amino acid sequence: CASSRDRASPETQYF.

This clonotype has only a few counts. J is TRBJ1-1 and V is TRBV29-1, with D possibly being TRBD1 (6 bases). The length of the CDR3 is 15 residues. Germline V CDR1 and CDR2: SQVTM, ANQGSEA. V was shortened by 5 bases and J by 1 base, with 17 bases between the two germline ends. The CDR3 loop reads CSVLFRTAENTEAFF. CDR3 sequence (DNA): TGCAGCGTTCTTTTTCGGACAGCCGAGAACACTGAAGCTTTCTTT.

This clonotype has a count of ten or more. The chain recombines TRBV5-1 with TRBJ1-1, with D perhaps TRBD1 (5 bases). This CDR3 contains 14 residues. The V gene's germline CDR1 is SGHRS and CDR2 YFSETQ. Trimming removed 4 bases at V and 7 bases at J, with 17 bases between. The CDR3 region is CASSRVGDLNEAFF. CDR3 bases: TGCGCCAGCAGCAGGGTCGGGGACTTAAATGAAGCTTTCTTT.

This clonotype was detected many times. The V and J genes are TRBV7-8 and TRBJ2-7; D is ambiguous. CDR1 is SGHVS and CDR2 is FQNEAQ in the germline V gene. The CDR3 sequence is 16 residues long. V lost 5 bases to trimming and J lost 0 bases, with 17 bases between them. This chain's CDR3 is CASSRAEARHSYEQYF. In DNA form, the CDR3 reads TGTGCCAGCAGCCGGGCGGAAGCGCGGCACTCCTACGAGCAGTACTTC.

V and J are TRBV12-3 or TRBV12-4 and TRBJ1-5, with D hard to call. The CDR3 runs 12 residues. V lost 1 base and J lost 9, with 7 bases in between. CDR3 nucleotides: TGTGCCAGCAGTTTAGACCCAGGGCCCCAGCATTTT. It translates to CASSLDPGPQHF.

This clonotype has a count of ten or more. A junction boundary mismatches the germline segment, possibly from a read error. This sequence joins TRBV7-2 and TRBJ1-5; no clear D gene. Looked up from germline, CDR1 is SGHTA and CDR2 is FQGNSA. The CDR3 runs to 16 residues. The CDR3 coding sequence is TGTGCCAGCAGGTTAGGCGTAGGAAGATGGGATCAGCCCCAGCATTTT. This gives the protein CASRLGVGRWDQPQHF.

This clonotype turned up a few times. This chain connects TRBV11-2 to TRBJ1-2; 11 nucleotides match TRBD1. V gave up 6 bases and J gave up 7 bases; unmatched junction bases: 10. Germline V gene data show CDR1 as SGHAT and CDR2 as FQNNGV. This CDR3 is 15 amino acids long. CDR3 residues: CASREDRGRTIGYTF. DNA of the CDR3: TGTGCCAGCAGGGAGGACAGGGGGCGAACGATTGGCTACACCTTC.

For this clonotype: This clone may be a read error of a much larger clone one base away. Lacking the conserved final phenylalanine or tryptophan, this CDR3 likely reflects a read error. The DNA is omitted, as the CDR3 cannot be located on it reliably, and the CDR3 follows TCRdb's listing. The CDR3 reads CASKPRGTEACL. The chain is built from TRBV12-3 or TRBV12-4 and TRBJ1-1; the table's D call, TRBD1, has no DNA check behind it. Both ends counted, the CDR3 spans 12 residues.

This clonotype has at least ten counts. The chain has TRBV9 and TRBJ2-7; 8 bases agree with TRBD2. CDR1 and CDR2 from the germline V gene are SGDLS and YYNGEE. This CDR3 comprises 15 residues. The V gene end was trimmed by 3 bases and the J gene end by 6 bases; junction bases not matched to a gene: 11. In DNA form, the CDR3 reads TGTGCCAGCAGCGGGTTAAGCGGGGGCCAGGGCGAGCAGTACTTC. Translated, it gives CASSGLSGGQGEQYF.